This section outlines one TCR beta chain sequence together with its context. What it recognizes is unknown. One entry per CDR3 protein, called by TCRdb with MiXCR from the RT-PCR reads. The table records under 200,000 distinct CDR3 sequences, 11% of them present only once. This record belongs to a study of response to subunit inactivated influenza vaccine. Study observations and caveats: Authors suggested seasonal influenza vaccinations each recruit few new T cells.

This receptor was taken from a man aged 50-59 years who received an inactivated influenza vaccine. Source: non-naive T cells sorted from PBMCs, taken 45 days after vaccination.

Written as DNA, the CDR3 is TGCAGTGCTAGAGGCCCCACCGGGGGCGAAGAGACCCAGTACTTC. Protein product: CSARGPTGGEETQYF. V is TRBV20-1 and J is TRBJ2-5, with D perhaps assigned TRBD1 or TRBD2 (6 bases each). With 1 base removed from V and 3 bases from J, the gap between germline ends came to 15 bases. This CDR3 is 15 amino acids long. The germline V gene encodes CDR1 DFQATT and CDR2 SNEGSKA (reference sequence).